The clone carrying this TCR beta chain was seen repeatedly, ten times or more. Its antigen remains unknown. Using its own MiXCR run on the multiplex PCR reads, TCRdb lists one record per CDR3 protein. Among more than 100,000 distinct CDR3 sequences listed, approximately 20% were seen once. The data derive from a study of breast tumors, draining lymph nodes, adjacent tissues. Findings and caveats of the study: Data only fit, rather than demonstrated, lymph node origin of most tumor T cells. Tumor TCR diversity was below lymph nodes but above nontumor tissue.

Axillary draining lymph nodes of breast cancer patients supplied the node samples. This CDR3 is 14 amino acids long. Trimming left V 1 base short and J 4 bases short, with 14 bases between. The germline V gene has CDR1 GTSNPN and CDR2 SVGIG (reference sequence). Sequencing used axillary lymph node tissue. The V gene is TRBV30, the J gene TRBJ2-7; D is unclear. The source of this sequence is a female donor with breast cancer. Some clones in this sample may be carry-over from other donors' samples. The CDR3 nucleotides read TGTGCCTGGAGTGCTGGGGTGTCGTTGTACGAGCAGTACTTC. This encodes CAWSAGVSLYEQYF.